The TCR beta chain under discussion was sequenced for a study of T-cell reconstitution after alpha-beta-depleted transplantation in children listed by TCRdb under 2016. Regarding the research as a whole: Using TCR repertoire profiling, the study followed T-cell immune reconstitution in a quantitative way in children after TCRalphabeta/CD19-depleted allogeneic hematopoietic cell transplantation.

The CDR3 runs 15 residues from the cysteine to the phenylalanine. CDR3 DNA is the only sequence kept; it has 45 bases, read in frame from the first base. V lost 6 bases and J lost 4 bases, and the count of bases not matched to a germline gene is 7. Study-level results and caveats: The apparently early recovery of alphabetaT-cell counts about two months after transplant reportedly depended on only several hundred rapidly expanded clones that came from non-depleted graft cells. In some patients, the high TCRbeta diversity seen at day 60 was put down to recipient T cells and intrathymic progenitors that had survived conditioning. Over the following months the frequencies of hyperexpanded clones went down, and after one year T-cell counts and TCRbeta diversity were mostly credited to newly produced T cells.

Library prep was done by PCR. This sample was sequenced with an Illumina HiSeq 2500. TCR library preparation used molecular barcoding, with unique molecular identifiers applied to normalize quantification of the TCRbeta repertoire. TCRdb trimmed public reads at Q25 via fastp, called clones via MiXCR and kept in-frame beta chains. Every entry covers one CDR3 protein and lists the most common genes and DNA from its rows. The sample data list 280,000 or so distinct CDR3 sequences, and roughly 12% of these were observed just once. The ten most abundant clones make up around a quarter of the sample. This clonotype was recorded many times. No cognate antigen has been identified for it. Base qualities are not at hand, and no much larger clone is one base apart. The intended sense of this specimen's treatment or condition label: allogeneic hematopoietic cell transplantation with graft depleted of TCRalphabeta T cells and CD19 B cells. The children who served as transplant recipients had been given grafts of TCRalphabeta/CD19-depleted allogeneic hematopoietic cells.

Material: peripheral blood, obtained 180 days after TCRalphabeta/CD19-depleted stem cell transplant. The rearrangement joined TRBV12-3 or TRBV12-4 to TRBJ2-7; 12 bases in between match TRBD2. This receptor was obtained from a male patient aged 2 to 9 who had a stem cell transplant for chronic granulomatous disease, so the T cells may come from the graft donor. The CDR3 corresponds to CASRTSGGGVYEQYF. The nucleotide sequence is TGTGCCAGCAGGACTAGCGGGGGAGGGGTATACGAGCAGTACTTC.